This T cell receptor beta chain is from a study of control samples from healthy donors and cancer patients. This CDR3 region has 16 residues. Trimming left V 0 bases short and J 6 bases short, with 14 bases between. Per the germline V gene, CDR1 is SGHTA and CDR2 is FQGTGA. In this sample, this clone turned up once. Sequencing used immunoSEQ multiplex PCR; TCRdb keeps in-frame clones, though not all of them. This table has roughly 30,000 clones, roughly 78% appearing once. The origin of this receptor is a man aged 55 to 70 with head and neck cancer. The rearrangement uses TRBV7-3 and TRBJ2-2; possibly TRBD2 for D (6 bases). The sequenced material came from PBMCs. As DNA, the CDR3 is TGTGCCAGCAGCTTAACGGCGGGGCCCTTAGCCGGGGAGCTGTTTTTT. Translated: CASSLTAGPLAGELFF.